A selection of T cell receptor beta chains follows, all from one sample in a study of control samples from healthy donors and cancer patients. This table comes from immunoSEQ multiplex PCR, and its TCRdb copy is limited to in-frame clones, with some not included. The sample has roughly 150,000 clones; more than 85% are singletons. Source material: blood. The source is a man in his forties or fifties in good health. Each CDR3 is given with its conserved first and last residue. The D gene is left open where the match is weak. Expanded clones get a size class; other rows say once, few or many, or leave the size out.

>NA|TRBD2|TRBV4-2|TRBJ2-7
CASSKVAGTSYEQYF
TGTGCCAGCAGCAAAGTAGCGGGAACCTCCTACGAGCAGTACTTC
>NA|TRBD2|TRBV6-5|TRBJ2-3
CASSYRSLAGDTQYF
TGTGCCAGCAGTTACCGGAGCCTAGCGGGCGATACGCAGTATTTT
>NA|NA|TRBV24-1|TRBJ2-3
CATSDQGREDTQYF
TGTGCCACCAGTGACCAGGGGAGGGAAGATACGCAGTATTTT
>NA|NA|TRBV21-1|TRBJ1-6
CASSSQYGNSPLHF
TGTGCCAGCAGCTCCCAGTATGGGAATTCACCCCTCCACTTT
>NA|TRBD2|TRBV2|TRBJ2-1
CASSEGLAGGPSLF
TGTGCCAGCAGTGAGGGACTAGCGGGAGGGCCGTCCCTCTTC
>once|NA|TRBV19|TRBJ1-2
CASSTRQLNYGYTF
TGTGCCAGTAGTACGAGACAGCTTAACTATGGCTACACCTTC
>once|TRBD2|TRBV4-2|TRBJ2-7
CASSHPNGGRAYEQYF
TGTGCCAGCAGCCACCCTAATGGCGGGAGAGCCTACGAGCAGTACTTC
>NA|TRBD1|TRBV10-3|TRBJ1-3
CAARQGASGNTIYF
TGTGCCGCCAGACAGGGGGCATCTGGAAACACCATATATTTT
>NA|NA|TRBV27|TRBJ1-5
CASSLSGESNQPQHF
TGTGCCAGCAGTTTATCCGGGGAAAGCAATCAGCCCCAGCATTTT
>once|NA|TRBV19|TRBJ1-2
CASTPVEGGYYGYTF
TGTGCCAGTACCCCCGTGGAGGGAGGGTACTATGGCTACACCTTC
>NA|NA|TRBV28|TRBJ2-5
CASSKRETQYF
TGTGCCAGCAGTAAAAGGGAGACCCAGTACTTC
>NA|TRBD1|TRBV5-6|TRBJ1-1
CASTSMGQGAISTEAFF
TGTGCCAGCACCTCCATGGGACAGGGGGCGATAAGCACTGAAGCTTTCTTT
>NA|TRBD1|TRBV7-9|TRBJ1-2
CASSRPSALTGGSYGYTF
TGTGCCAGCAGCCGGCCCTCGGCCCTCACAGGGGGCAGCTATGGCTACACCTTC
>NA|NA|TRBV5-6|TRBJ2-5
CASSLLGTQYF
TGTGCCAGCAGCTTGTTGGGGACCCAGTACTTC
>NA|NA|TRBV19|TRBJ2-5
CASSIQGRQETQYF
TGTGCCAGTAGTATACAGGGGAGGCAAGAGACCCAGTACTTC
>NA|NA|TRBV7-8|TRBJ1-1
CASSLAARAGTEAFF
TGTGCCAGCAGCTTAGCGGCGAGGGCTGGGACTGAAGCTTTCTTT
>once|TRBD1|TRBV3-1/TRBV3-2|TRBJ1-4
CASSRQGREKLFF
TGTGCCAGCAGTCGACAGGGACGGGAAAAACTGTTTTTT
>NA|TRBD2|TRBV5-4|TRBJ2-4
CASSKGLAGPTKNIQYF
TGTGCCAGCAGCAAGGGACTAGCGGGACCCACCAAAAACATTCAGTACTTC
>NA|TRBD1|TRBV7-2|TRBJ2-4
CASSPRQGKNIQYF
TGTGCCAGCAGCCCGAGACAGGGCAAAAACATTCAGTACTTC
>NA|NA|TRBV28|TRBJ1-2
CASGQGREVYGYTF
TGTGCCAGCGGCCAGGGCAGGGAGGTCTATGGCTACACCTTC
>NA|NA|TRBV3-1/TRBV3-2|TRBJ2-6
CASSQFSGANVLTF
TGTGCCAGCAGCCAGTTCTCTGGGGCCAACGTCCTGACTTTC
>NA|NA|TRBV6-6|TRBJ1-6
CASIRWEGNSPLHF
TGTGCCAGCATCCGCTGGGAGGGAAATTCACCCCTCCACTTT
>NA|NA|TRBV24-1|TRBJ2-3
CATRGSTDTQYF
TGTGCCACCAGGGGAAGCACAGATACGCAGTATTTT
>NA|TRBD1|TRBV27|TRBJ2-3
CASSHWDSSSTDTQYF
TGTGCCAGCAGCCACTGGGACAGTTCGAGCACAGATACGCAGTATTTT
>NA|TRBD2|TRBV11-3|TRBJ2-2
CASSSGTSGRAGTGELFF
TGTGCCAGCAGCTCCGGGACTAGCGGGAGGGCCGGGACCGGGGAGCTGTTTTTT
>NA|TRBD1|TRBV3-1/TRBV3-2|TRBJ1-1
CASSQDRQGGTEAFF
TGTGCCAGCAGCCAAGATCGACAGGGGGGCACTGAAGCTTTCTTT
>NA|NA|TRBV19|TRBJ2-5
CASSIGSPRGETQYF
TGTGCCAGTAGTATAGGGTCCCCCAGAGGGGAGACCCAGTACTTC
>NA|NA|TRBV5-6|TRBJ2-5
CASSSAGVTAQYF
TGTGCCAGCAGCTCCGCAGGGGTGACGGCCCAGTACTTC
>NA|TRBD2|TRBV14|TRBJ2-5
CASSPLAVQETQYF
TGTGCCAGCAGCCCCCTAGCGGTCCAAGAGACCCAGTACTTC
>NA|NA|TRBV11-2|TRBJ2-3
CASSLEVADTQYF
TGTGCCAGCAGCCTGGAGGTGGCGGATACGCAGTATTTT
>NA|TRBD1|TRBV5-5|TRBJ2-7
CASSWGGTGSYEQYF
TGTGCCAGCAGCTGGGGTGGGACAGGGTCCTACGAGCAGTACTTC
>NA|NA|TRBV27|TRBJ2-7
CASSLRGLRAYEQYF
TGTGCCAGCAGTCTCCGCGGGCTGCGGGCCTACGAGCAGTACTTC
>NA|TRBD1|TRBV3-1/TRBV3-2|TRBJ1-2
CASSRNNRGRDFNYGYTF
TGTGCCAGCAGCCGCAATAACAGGGGGCGCGACTTTAACTATGGCTACACCTTC
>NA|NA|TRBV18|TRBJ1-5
CASSPFGEGNQPQHF
TGTGCCAGCTCACCATTCGGGGAAGGGAATCAGCCCCAGCATTTT
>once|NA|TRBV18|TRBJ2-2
CASSPIRIAGELFF
TGTGCCAGCTCACCTATAAGGATCGCCGGGGAGCTGTTTTTT
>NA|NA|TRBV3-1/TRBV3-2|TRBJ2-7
CASSSASSYEQYF
TGTGCCAGCTCTAGCGCCAGCTCCTACGAGCAGTACTTC
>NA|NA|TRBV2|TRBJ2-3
CASSEGASVTDTQYF
TGTGCCAGCAGTGAGGGGGCTTCGGTCACAGATACGCAGTATTTT
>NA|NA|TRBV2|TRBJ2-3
CASSERTSTDTQYF
TGTGCCAGCAGTGAAAGGACTTCAACAGATACGCAGTATTTT
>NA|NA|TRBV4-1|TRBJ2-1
CASSQDRGATYNEQFF
TGCGCCAGCAGCCAAGACAGGGGAGCCACCTACAATGAGCAGTTCTTC